This TCR beta chain is from a study of CD8 T cells in Susac syndrome. An input of 0.5 to 1 ug of RNA was subjected to reverse transcription using random hexamers. TCRdb re-derived calls from the immunoSEQ multiplex PCR reads in MiXCR, one entry per CDR3 protein. In the table there are 100,000 or so distinct CDR3 sequences, around 96% of which are singletons. The V gene lost 0 bases and the J gene lost 1 base, with 6 bases spanning the gap. Germline CDR1 and CDR2: MGHRA and YSYEKL. The length of the CDR3 is 14 residues. The TEMRA cells underwent FACS enrichment, while the CD8+ and CD4+ T cells underwent negative isolation.

This sequence joins TRBV4-1 and TRBJ1-1; D not resolved. This sequence was found in a human donor with Susac syndrome. Specimen: CD8+ T cells from PBMCs. DNA for the CDR3: TGCGCCAGCAGCCAAGAAGCCAAGAACACTGAAGCTTTCTTT. Amino acid sequence: CASSQEAKNTEAFF.